This passage covers 24 T cell receptor beta chains from one sample sequenced in a study of T-cell memory formation after mild COVID-19. Using its own MiXCR run on the 5' RACE reads, TCRdb lists one record per CDR3 protein. The sample lists hundreds of thousands of distinct CDR3 sequences, approximately 21% occurring once. The sample was PBMCs or a T cell subset sorted from them (not recorded which). The receptors were sampled from an adult woman who had mild COVID-19 (a few samples of this study predate the infection). Cell type and time point are not known.

This clonotype showed up just a few times. The rearrangement uses TRBV6-2 or TRBV6-3 and TRBJ2-3, with TRBD2 matching 8 bases. Per the germline V gene, CDR1 is MNHEY and CDR2 is SVGEGT. The trim removed 2 bases at V and 4 bases at J, leaving 14 bases unmatched. The CDR3 runs 18 residues. CDR3 sequence reads: CASSYNTQLADWADTQYF. The CDR3 DNA reads TGTGCCAGCAGTTACAATACTCAACTAGCGGACTGGGCAGATACGCAGTATTTT.

This clonotype was found a few times. The chain couples TRBV24-1 to TRBJ2-5; tentative D call: TRBD2 (6 bases). Between the trimmed V and J ends, which lost 7 bases and 3 bases, there was a span of 14 bases. Germline CDR1 and CDR2: KGHDR and SFDVKD. The CDR3 is 14 residues long. The CDR3 is CATRDAGLKETQYF. The CDR3 bases are TGTGCCACCAGGGATGCGGGGCTTAAAGAGACCCAGTACTTC.

The chain couples TRBV6-2 or TRBV6-3 to TRBJ2-3; no clear D gene. Germline CDR1 and CDR2: MNHEY and SVGEGT. Between the trimmed V and J ends, which lost 6 bases and 0 bases, there was a span of 19 bases. The CDR3 is 17 amino acids. The CDR3 region is CASSASPITSSTDTQYF. CDR3 DNA sequence: TGTGCCAGCAGCGCCTCCCCTATTACTTCTAGCACAGATACGCAGTATTTT.

The V gene is TRBV7-2, the J gene TRBJ1-3; D is perhaps TRBD1 (6 bases). V gave up 1 base and J gave up 2 bases, with 9 bases separating them. The CDR3 runs to 15 residues. Germline CDR1 SGHTA, CDR2 FQGNSA. CDR3 bases: TGTGCCAGCAGCTTAGGGGGGGCGACTGGAAACACCATATATTTT. Translation: CASSLGGATGNTIYF.

This clonotype was detected a few times. V gene TRBV24-1 combines with J gene TRBJ1-1, with D possibly being TRBD1 (5 bases). The germline V gene has CDR1 KGHDR and CDR2 SFDVKD. Trimming pared 3 bases from V and 2 bases from J, leaving 12 bases between. This CDR3 has 15 residues. The CDR3 is CATSDGDEVNTEAFF. CDR3 coding DNA: TGTGCCACCAGTGATGGGGACGAGGTAAACACTGAAGCTTTCTTT.

This clonotype was counted ten times or more. This rearrangement joins TRBV29-1 to TRBJ2-2, with unresolved D. The CDR3 spans 11 residues. Per germline, CDR1 SQVTM and CDR2 ANQGSEA. V was clipped by 6 bases and J by 5 bases, with 7 bases between them. The CDR3: CSVRATGELFF. In DNA, the CDR3 is TGCAGCGTACGGGCGACCGGGGAGCTGTTTTTT.

This clonotype has a handful of counts. V and J are TRBV2 and TRBJ1-1, with TRBD1 identical over 8 bases. Unmatched junction bases numbered 8, after V lost 1 base and J lost 4 bases. The CDR3 totals 16 residues. CDR1 SNHLY and CDR2 FYNNEI come from the germline V gene. CDR3 region: CASSEGQGARTTEAFF. CDR3 sequence (DNA): TGTGCCAGCAGTGAAGGCCAGGGGGCGCGAACCACTGAAGCTTTCTTT.

This chain uses TRBV10-2 with TRBJ2-5; possible D gene TRBD1, 6 bases. V was clipped by 0 bases and J by 3 bases, with 8 bases between them. The CDR3 is made up of 14 amino acids. Germline assignment: CDR1 WSHSY and CDR2 SAAADI. This CDR3 reads CASSESNREETQYF. In nucleotides, the CDR3 is TGCGCCAGCAGTGAGTCAAACAGGGAAGAGACCCAGTACTTC.

This clonotype turned up a few times. The chain has TRBV20-1 and TRBJ1-2; the D gene is possibly TRBD1 (5 bases). V lost 0 bases and J 4 bases, leaving 12 bases between the germline ends. Germline loops: CDR1 DFQATT, CDR2 SNEGSKA (reference sequence). The CDR3 spans 14 residues. CDR3 bases: TGCAGTGCTAGAGATGTCAGGGCGGCCTATGGCTACACCTTC. It specifies CSARDVRAAYGYTF.

This clonotype was seen only a few times. The rearrangement uses TRBV7-9 and TRBJ1-4; D is perhaps TRBD1 (5 bases). This CDR3 is built from 16 residues. Trimming pared 5 bases from V and 10 bases from J, leaving 23 bases between. Germline CDR1 SEHNR, CDR2 FQNEAQ (reference sequence). The CDR3 DNA reads TGTGCCAGCAGCCGAGGGGCCACTTCCACAGGAGGAAAACTGTTTTTT. Translating it yields CASSRGATSTGGKLFF. The full variable domain, completed using reference TRBV7-9 and TRBJ1-4, is DTGVSQNPRHKITKRGQNVTFRCDPISEHNRLYWYRQTLGQGPEFLTYFQNEAQLEKSRLLSDRFSAERPKGSFSTLEIQRTEQGDSAMYLCASSRGATSTGGKLFFGSGTQLSVL.

The table lists this clonotype with a few counts. The rearrangement uses TRBV7-2 and TRBJ2-1; 9 positions match TRBD2. CDR3 length: 17 amino acids. After removal of 3 bases from V and 9 bases from J, the junction contained 15 bases not matched to a gene. Germline V gene lookup returns CDR1 SGHTA and CDR2 FQGNSA. The CDR3 is CASSLRGGLAINSEQFF. DNA for the CDR3: TGTGCCAGCAGCTTGAGGGGGGGACTAGCAATTAATAGTGAGCAGTTCTTC.

This clonotype has more than one count but fewer than ten. The rearrangement links TRBV6-5 to TRBJ1-1; D might be TRBD1 (5 bases). V lost 2 bases, J lost 3 bases, and 25 bases lay in between. CDR3 length equals 19 residues. Per germline, CDR1 MNHEY and CDR2 SVGAGI. The CDR3 protein is CASSYGPQSLQGPYTEAFF. CDR3 DNA: TGTGCCAGCAGTTACGGACCCCAAAGCCTCCAGGGTCCGTACACTGAAGCTTTCTTT.

The chain combines TRBV4-1 with TRBJ2-2; the D is unclear. Looked up from germline, CDR1 is MGHRA and CDR2 is YSYEKL. CDR3 length: 15 residues. Trimming removed 4 bases at V and 6 bases at J, with 15 bases between. The CDR3 sequence: CASSPSPGVAGELFF. Here the CDR3 DNA reads TGCGCCAGCAGCCCCTCCCCGGGTGTAGCCGGGGAGCTGTTTTTT.

The rearrangement uses TRBV5-6 and TRBJ1-2; D is undetermined. The V end was cut by 0 bases, the J end by 1 base, with 16 bases between. The CDR3 has 17 residues. Looked up from germline, CDR1 is SGHDT and CDR2 is YYEEEE. For the CDR3, the DNA is TGTGCCAGCAGCTTGGTCCCGGGTTTGACCCGTAACTATGGCTACACCTTC. Protein product: CASSLVPGLTRNYGYTF.

This clonotype was detected only a few times. This sequence joins TRBV12-3 or TRBV12-4 and TRBJ2-7; maybe TRBD2 (5 bases). The V and J ends lost 2 bases and 2 bases respectively, with 16 bases between them. The CDR3 runs 16 residues. CDR3 DNA: TGTGCCAGCAGTTTACTGAGCGGTTACCCCCCCTACGAGCAGTACTTC. Translating gives CASSLLSGYPPYEQYF.

This clonotype appeared a few times. V is TRBV12-3 or TRBV12-4 and J is TRBJ2-2; D may be TRBD2 (5 bases). The CDR3 spans 14 residues. The V end lost 2 bases, the J end lost 6 bases, and 10 bases lay between the germline ends. CDR3 nucleotide sequence: TGTGCCAGCAGTTTATCCGGGGTCTCCGGGGAGCTGTTTTTT. Amino acid sequence: CASSLSGVSGELFF.

This clonotype was observed a few times. This chain uses TRBV5-1 with TRBJ1-4; 9 nucleotides agree with TRBD1. The junction had 2 bases not matched to a gene; V was cut back by 4 bases and J by 7 bases. CDR1 is SGHRS, CDR2 YFSETQ, per germline. CDR3 size: 13 residues. The CDR3 protein is CASSGTGFEKLFF. CDR3 sequence (DNA): TGCGCCAGCAGCGGGACAGGGTTTGAAAAACTGTTTTTT. Based on the CDR3 plus reference TRBV5-1 and TRBJ1-4, the full variable domain is KAGVTQTPRYLIKTRGQQVTLSCSPISGHRSVSWYQQTPGQGLQFLFEYFSETQRNKGNFPGRFSGRQFSNSRSEMNVSTLELGDSALYLCASSGTGFEKLFFGSGTQLSVL.

There are a few counts of this clonotype. This chain uses TRBV6-1 with TRBJ2-5; D remains unclear. This CDR3 comprises 12 residues. Germline V gene sequence: CDR1 MNHNS, CDR2 SASEGT. The V gene lost 8 bases and the J gene lost 2 bases, with 9 bases spanning the gap. CDR3 in amino acids: CASRHLQETQYF. CDR3 bases: TGTGCCAGCCGACACTTGCAAGAGACCCAGTACTTC.

This chain links TRBV12-3 or TRBV12-4 with TRBJ1-5, with D perhaps matching TRBD1 (6 bases). The V and J ends lost 4 bases and 4 bases respectively, with 14 bases between them. This CDR3 is 15 amino acids long. DNA of the CDR3: TGTGCCAGCAGTTCCTCGGGACACCGTAATCAGCCCCAGCATTTT. Translation gives CASSSSGHRNQPQHF.

The J gene is TRBJ1-1, the V gene TRBV5-1, with no clear D. The CDR3 contains 13 residues. Germline CDR1 reads SGHRS; CDR2 reads YFSETQ. Between the trimmed V and J ends, which lost 7 bases and 3 bases, there was a span of 13 bases. In DNA, the CDR3 is TGCGCCAGCGCGACGCTAAGGCACACTGAAGCTTTCTTT. Translated: CASATLRHTEAFF.

The chain recombines TRBV11-3 with TRBJ2-3; possible D gene TRBD2, 6 bases. There are 15 residues in the CDR3. Trimming cost V 4 bases and J 5 bases, with 16 bases left between them. Germline lookup yields CDR1 SGHNT and CDR2 YENEEA. The CDR3 DNA reads as TGTGCCAGCAGCTCCCGGGGAGGTCCGGGAGATACGCAGTATTTT. Protein: CASSSRGGPGDTQYF.

This clonotype was counted only a few times. The chain recombines TRBV20-1 with TRBJ2-1; the match to TRBD2 covers 15 bases. Germline lookup yields CDR1 DFQATT and CDR2 SNEGSKA (reference sequence). V was pared by 5 bases and J by 1 base, with 12 bases of the junction left unmatched. This CDR3 spans 19 amino acids. The CDR3 DNA reads as TGCAGTGCTGCCCCCGGGACTAGCGGGAGGTATGAGTCCTACAATGAGCAGTTCTTC. Residues: CSAAPGTSGRYESYNEQFF.

The V call is TRBV20-1, the J call TRBJ2-7; D possibly corresponds to TRBD2 (6 bases). CDR3 size: 15 residues. Germline V gene lookup returns CDR1 DFQATT and CDR2 SNEGSKA (reference sequence). The V gene lost 1 base and the J gene lost 4 bases, with 17 bases spanning the gap. The CDR3 region is CSARGVWDSPYEQYF. In DNA form, the CDR3 reads TGCAGTGCTAGAGGGGTCTGGGACTCACCTTACGAGCAGTACTTC.

V and J are TRBV20-1 and TRBJ1-6; D is unresolved. The CDR3 is 16 residues long. Germline lookup yields CDR1 DFQATT and CDR2 SNEGSKA (reference sequence). Trimming took off 0 bases at V and 7 bases at J, with 16 bases between the two ends. The CDR3 reads CSARDSVLGGNSPLHF. The CDR3 DNA reads as TGCAGTGCTAGAGATAGTGTATTGGGCGGCAATTCACCCCTCCACTTT.